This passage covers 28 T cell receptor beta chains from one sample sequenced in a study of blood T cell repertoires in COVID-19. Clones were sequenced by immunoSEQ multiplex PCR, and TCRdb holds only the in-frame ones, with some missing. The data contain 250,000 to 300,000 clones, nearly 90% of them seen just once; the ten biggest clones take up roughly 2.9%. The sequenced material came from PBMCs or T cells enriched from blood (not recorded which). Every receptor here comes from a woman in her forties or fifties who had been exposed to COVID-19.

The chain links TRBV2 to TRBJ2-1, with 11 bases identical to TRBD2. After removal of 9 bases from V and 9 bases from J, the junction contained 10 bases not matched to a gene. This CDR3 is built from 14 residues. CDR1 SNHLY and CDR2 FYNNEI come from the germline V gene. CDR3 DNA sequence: TGTGCCAGTAAAACTAGCGGGGGCGGGGTTGAGCAGTTCTTC. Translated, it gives CASKTSGGGVEQFF.

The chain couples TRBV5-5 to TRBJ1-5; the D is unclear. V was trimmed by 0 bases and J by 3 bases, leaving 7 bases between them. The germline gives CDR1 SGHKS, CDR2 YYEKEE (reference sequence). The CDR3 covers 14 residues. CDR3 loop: CASSLAGFNQPQHF. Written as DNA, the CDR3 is TGTGCCAGCAGCTTGGCAGGTTTCAATCAGCCCCAGCATTTT. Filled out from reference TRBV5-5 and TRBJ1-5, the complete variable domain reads DAGVTQSPTHLIKTRGQQVTLRCSPISGHKSVSWYQQVLGQGPQFIFQYYEKEERGRGNFPDRFSARQFPNYSSELNVNALLLGDSALYLCASSLAGFNQPQHFGDGTRLSIL.

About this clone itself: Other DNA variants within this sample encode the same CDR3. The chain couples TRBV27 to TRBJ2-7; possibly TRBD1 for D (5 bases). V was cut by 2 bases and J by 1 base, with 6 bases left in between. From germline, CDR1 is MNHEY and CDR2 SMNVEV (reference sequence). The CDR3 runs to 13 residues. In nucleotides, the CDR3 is TGTGCCAGCAGTTTACAGGGATCCTACGAGCAGTACTTC. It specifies CASSLQGSYEQYF.

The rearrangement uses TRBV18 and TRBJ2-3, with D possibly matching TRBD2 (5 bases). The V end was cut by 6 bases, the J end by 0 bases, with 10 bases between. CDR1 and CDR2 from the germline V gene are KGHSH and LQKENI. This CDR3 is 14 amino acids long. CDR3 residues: CASSAGISTDTQYF. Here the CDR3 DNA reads TGTGCCAGCTCGGCCGGGATTAGCACAGATACGCAGTATTTT.

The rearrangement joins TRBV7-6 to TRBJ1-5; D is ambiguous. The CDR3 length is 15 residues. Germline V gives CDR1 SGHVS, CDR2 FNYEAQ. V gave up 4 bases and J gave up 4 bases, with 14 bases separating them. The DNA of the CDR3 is TGTGCCAGCAGCTCTAGGTTGGGAGTAAATCAGCCCCAGCATTTT. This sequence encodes CASSSRLGVNQPQHF. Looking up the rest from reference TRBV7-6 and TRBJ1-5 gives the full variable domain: GAGVSQSPRYKVTKRGQDVALRCDPISGHVSLYWYRQALGQGPEFLTYFNYEAQQDKSGLPNDRFSAERPEGSISTLTIQRTEQRDSAMYRCASSSRLGVNQPQHFGDGTRLSIL.

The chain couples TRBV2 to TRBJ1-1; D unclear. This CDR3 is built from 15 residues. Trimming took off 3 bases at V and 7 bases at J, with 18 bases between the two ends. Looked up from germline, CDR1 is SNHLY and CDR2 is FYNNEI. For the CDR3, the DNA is TGTGCCAGCAGTGATAGTGCCGGCGGATCGCTTGAAGCTTTCTTT. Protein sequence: CASSDSAGGSLEAFF.

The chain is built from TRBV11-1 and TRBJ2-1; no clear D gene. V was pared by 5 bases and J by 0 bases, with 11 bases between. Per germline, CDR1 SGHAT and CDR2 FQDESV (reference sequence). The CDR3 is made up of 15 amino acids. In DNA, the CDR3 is TGTGCCAGCAGCCCCTCGGTCCTCTCCTACAATGAGCAGTTCTTC. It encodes CASSPSVLSYNEQFF.

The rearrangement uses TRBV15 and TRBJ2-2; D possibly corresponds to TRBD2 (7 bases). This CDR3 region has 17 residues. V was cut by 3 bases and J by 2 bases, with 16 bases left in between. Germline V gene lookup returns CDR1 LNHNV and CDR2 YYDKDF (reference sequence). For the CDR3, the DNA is TGTGCCACCAGCAGTCCAATGGGGGGGCCTAACACCGGGGAGCTGTTTTTT. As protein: CATSSPMGGPNTGELFF.

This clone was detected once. For the CDR3, the DNA is TGTGCCAGCAGTTTATTAACTAGCGGGGGGCGAGCCGATCTCTACGAGCAGTACTTC. Translation gives CASSLLTSGGRADLYEQYF. The rearrangement links TRBV28 to TRBJ2-7; 12 positions agree with TRBD2. The germline CDR1 and CDR2 sequences are MDHEN and SYDVKM. The length of the CDR3 is 19 residues. The V segment lost 1 base and the J segment 3 bases; nucleotides outside the gene matches: 13.

The CDR3 bases are TGCGCCAGCAGCCCCAGCGGACAGGGGGCATTGAACGAGCAGTACTTC. It specifies CASSPSGQGALNEQYF. This rearrangement joins TRBV4-1 to TRBJ2-7; 11 positions match TRBD1. The CDR3 totals 16 residues. Trimming removed 4 bases from V and 5 bases from J; junction bases left unmatched: 10. Germline V gene data show CDR1 as MGHRA and CDR2 as YSYEKL.

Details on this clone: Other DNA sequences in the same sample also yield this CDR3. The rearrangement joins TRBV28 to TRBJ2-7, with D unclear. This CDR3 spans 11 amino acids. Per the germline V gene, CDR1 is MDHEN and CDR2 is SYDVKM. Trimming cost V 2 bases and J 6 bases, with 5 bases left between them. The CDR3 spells CASSLGLEQYF. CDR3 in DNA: TGTGCCAGCAGTTTAGGGCTCGAGCAGTACTTC.

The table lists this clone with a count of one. This chain's CDR3 is CAITTSAVSYGYTF. The CDR3 DNA is TGTGCCATTACAACTAGCGCAGTTTCCTATGGCTACACCTTC. This rearrangement joins TRBV28 to TRBJ1-2; D call uncertain. The V gene's germline CDR1 is MDHEN and CDR2 SYDVKM. The CDR3 sequence is 14 residues long. The ends were cut back, 10 bases at V and 4 bases at J, with 19 bases in the middle.

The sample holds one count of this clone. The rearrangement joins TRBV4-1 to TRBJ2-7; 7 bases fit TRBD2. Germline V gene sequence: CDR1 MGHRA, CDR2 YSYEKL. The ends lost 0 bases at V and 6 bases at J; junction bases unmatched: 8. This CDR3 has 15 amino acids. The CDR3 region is CASSQEGRGVGEQYF. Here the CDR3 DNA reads TGCGCCAGCAGCCAAGAAGGGAGGGGAGTGGGCGAGCAGTACTTC.

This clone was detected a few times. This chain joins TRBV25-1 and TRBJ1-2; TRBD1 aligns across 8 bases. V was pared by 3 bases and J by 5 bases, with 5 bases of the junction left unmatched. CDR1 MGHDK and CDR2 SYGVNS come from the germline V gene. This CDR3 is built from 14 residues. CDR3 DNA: TGTGCCAGCAGTGACCCAGGGGGCGCGTATGGCTACACCTTC. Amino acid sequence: CASSDPGGAYGYTF.

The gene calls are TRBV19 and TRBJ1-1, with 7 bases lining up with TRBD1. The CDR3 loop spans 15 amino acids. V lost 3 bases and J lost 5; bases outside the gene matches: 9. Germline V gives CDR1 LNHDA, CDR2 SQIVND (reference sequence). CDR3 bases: TGTGCCAGTAGTATGAGAGGGGGCGCGTATACTGAAGCTTTCTTT. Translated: CASSMRGGAYTEAFF.

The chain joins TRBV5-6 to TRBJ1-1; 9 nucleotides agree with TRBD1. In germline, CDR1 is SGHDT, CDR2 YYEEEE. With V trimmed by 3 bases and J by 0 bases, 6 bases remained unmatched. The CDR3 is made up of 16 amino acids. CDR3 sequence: CASSWGQGNMNTEAFF. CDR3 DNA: TGTGCCAGCAGCTGGGGACAGGGAAATATGAACACTGAAGCTTTCTTT.

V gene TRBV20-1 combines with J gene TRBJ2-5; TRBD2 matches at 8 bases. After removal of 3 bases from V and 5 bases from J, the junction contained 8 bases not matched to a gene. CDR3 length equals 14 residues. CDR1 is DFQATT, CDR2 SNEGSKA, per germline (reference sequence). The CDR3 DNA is TGCAGTGCTAGTGACGGGGGGGCCGTCGAGACCCAGTACTTC. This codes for CSASDGGAVETQYF.

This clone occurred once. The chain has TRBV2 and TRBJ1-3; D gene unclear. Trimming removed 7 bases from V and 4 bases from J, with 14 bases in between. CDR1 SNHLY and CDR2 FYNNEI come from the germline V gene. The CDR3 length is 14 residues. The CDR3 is CASTPEVGGNTIYF. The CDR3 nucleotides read TGTGCCAGCACTCCCGAGGTTGGAGGAAACACCATATATTTT. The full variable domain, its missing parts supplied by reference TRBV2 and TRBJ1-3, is EPEVTQTPSHQVTQMGQEVILRCVPISNHLYFYWYRQILGQKVEFLVSFYNNEISEKSEIFDDQFSVERPDGSNFTLKIRSTKLEDSAMYFCASTPEVGGNTIYFGEGSWLTVV.

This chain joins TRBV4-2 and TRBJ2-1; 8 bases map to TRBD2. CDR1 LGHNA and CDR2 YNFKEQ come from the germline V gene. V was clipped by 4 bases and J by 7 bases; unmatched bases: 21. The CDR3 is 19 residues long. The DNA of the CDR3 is TGTGCCAGCAGCCTCGAACTGGCTCGCCCAGGGACTAGAAAGAATGAGCAGTTCTTC. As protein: CASSLELARPGTRKNEQFF.

This CDR3 is CASSQSGGSYNEQFF. The CDR3 nucleotides read TGTGCCAGCAGTCAAAGCGGGGGCTCCTACAATGAGCAGTTCTTC. The rearrangement links TRBV6-4 to TRBJ2-1; 8 bases line up with TRBD2. Germline-derived CDR1 and CDR2 are MRHNA and SNTAGT. Trimming at V came to 5 bases and at J to 0 bases, leaving 3 bases not matched to a gene. The CDR3 has 15 amino acids.

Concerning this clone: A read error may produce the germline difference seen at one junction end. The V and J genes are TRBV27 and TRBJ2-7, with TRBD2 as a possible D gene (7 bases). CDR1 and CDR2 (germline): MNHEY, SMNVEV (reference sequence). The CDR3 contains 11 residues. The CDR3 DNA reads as TGTGCCAGCAGTTCGGGGGGCAAGTATATATTC. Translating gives CASSSGGKYIF.

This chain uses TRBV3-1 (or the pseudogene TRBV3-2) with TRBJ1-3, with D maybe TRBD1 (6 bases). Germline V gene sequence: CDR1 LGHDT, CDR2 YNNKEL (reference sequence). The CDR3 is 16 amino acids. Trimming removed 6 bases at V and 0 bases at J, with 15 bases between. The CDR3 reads CASSPAGQISGNTIYF. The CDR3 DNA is TGTGCCAGCAGTCCCGCCGGACAGATCTCTGGAAACACCATATATTTT.

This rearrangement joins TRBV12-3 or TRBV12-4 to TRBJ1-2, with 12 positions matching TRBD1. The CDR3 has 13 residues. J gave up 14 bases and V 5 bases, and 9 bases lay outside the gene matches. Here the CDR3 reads CASSPGTGGRGTF. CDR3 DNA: TGTGCCAGCAGTCCCGGGACAGGGGGCAGAGGGACCTTC.

CDR3 DNA sequence: TGCGCCAGCAGCCAAGCCGCTACTAGCGGGGGGGATGAGCAGTTCTTC. This gives the protein CASSQAATSGGDEQFF. J is TRBJ2-1 and V is TRBV4-1, with 13 bases aligning to TRBD2. The CDR3 contains 16 residues. The V gene end was trimmed by 1 base and the J gene end by 8 bases; junction bases not matched to a gene: 5. Germline CDR1 is MGHRA and CDR2 is YSYEKL.

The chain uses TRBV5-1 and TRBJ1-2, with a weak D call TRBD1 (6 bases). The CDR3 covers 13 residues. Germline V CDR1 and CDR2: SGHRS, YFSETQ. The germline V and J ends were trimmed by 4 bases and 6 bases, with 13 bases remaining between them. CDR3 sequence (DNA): TGCGCCAGCAGCCCATGGCCAGGGGATGGCTACACCTTC. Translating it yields CASSPWPGDGYTF. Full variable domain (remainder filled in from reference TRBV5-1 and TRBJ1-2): KAGVTQTPRYLIKTRGQQVTLSCSPISGHRSVSWYQQTPGQGLQFLFEYFSETQRNKGNFPGRFSGRQFSNSRSEMNVSTLELGDSALYLCASSPWPGDGYTFGSGTRLTVV.

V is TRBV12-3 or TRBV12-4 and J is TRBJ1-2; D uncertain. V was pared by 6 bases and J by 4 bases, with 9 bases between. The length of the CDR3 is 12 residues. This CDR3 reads CASSERVYGYTF. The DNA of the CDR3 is TGTGCCAGCAGCGAGAGAGTCTATGGCTACACCTTC.

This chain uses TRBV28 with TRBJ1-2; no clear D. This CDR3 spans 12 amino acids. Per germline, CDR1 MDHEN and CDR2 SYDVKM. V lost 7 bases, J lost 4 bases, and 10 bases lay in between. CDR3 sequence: CASNQDIYGYTF. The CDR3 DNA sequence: TGTGCCAGCAATCAAGACATCTATGGCTACACCTTC.

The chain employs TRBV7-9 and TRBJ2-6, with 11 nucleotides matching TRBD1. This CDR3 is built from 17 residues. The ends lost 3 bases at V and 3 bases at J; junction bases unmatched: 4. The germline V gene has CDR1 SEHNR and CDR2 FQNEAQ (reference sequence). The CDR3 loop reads CASSFGQGAVGANVLTF. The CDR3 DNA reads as TGTGCCAGCAGCTTCGGACAGGGGGCTGTTGGGGCCAACGTCCTGACTTTC.